This T cell receptor (beta chain) was observed in a study of shared clonotypes between healthy human individuals. Assay: immunoSEQ multiplex PCR; the TCRdb copy retains only in-frame clones and omits some. The sample holds 190,000 or so clones, roughly 91% seen once. The CDR3 is 12 amino acids. V was trimmed by 10 bases and J by 7 bases, leaving 16 bases between them. Germline CDR1 reads MGHRA; CDR2 reads YSYEKL. Sequencing used naive CD4+ T cells sorted from blood. Subset specified: CD45RA+ positively selected. The chain has TRBV4-1 and TRBJ1-2; D not certain. This clonotype was obtained from a woman in her twenties or thirties in good health. CDR3 protein: CATSGVGGGYTF. CDR3 in DNA: TGCGCCACCTCGGGAGTAGGCGGTGGCTACACCTTC.